This T cell receptor beta chain derives from a study of human T cells and chemical hapten exposure. Germline V gene sequence: CDR1 SGHRS, CDR2 YFSETQ. J lost 6 bases, V lost 0 bases, and 3 bases had no gene match. The CDR3 length is 14 residues. Using its own MiXCR run on the RACE reads, TCRdb lists one record per CDR3 protein. The sample has more than 75,000 distinct CDR3 sequences, roughly 9.1% seen once; the top ten hold 3.6%. This clonotype showed up just once. The antigen is not known. Time point specified: pre-sensitization, week 0. Regarding treatment: therapeutic diphenylcyclopropenone sensitization with weekly scalp DPC. Overall study findings and caveats: Expanded TCR sets contained significantly more large CDR3 similarity clusters than controls.

This receptor was identified in a woman aged 40 to 50 with alopecia areata. Some clones in this sample may be carry-over from other donors' samples. The chain recombines TRBV5-1 with TRBJ1-2; 9 positions agree with TRBD1. Sequencing was performed on whole blood, taken in connection with sensitization to the hapten diphenylcyclopropenone (DPC). CDR3 in amino acids: CASSLEGQGNGYTF. The CDR3 nucleotides read TGCGCCAGCAGCTTGGAGGGACAGGGAAATGGCTACACCTTC.